The 11 T cell receptor beta chains given below trace back to one sample, sequenced in a study of blood T cell repertoires in COVID-19. Some clones are missing from TCRdb's copy, which holds only in-frame ones; the method was immunoSEQ multiplex PCR. The sample holds 200,000 or so clones, roughly three quarters seen once. The sample consisted of peripheral blood. Source of these receptors: a man in his 60s with active or convalescent COVID-19.

The chain employs TRBV19 and TRBJ2-2, with TRBD2 matching 14 bases. V dropped 5 bases and J dropped 5; count of bases not matched to a gene: 10. CDR3 length: 18 residues. Germline values: CDR1 LNHDA, CDR2 SQIVND (reference sequence). The CDR3 region has the DNA TGTGCCAGTAGTTCCGGACTAGCGGGAGGTAGAGGGACCGGGGAGCTGTTTTTT. Its translation is CASSSGLAGGRGTGELFF.

This clone was recorded only once. The chain is built from TRBV9 and TRBJ1-6; no reliable D call. Germline V gene data show CDR1 as SGDLS and CDR2 as YYNGEE. Trimming removed 0 bases from V and 9 bases from J, with 13 bases in between. CDR3 length: 15 residues. This CDR3 reads CASSVVPDGSSPLHF. CDR3 coding DNA: TGTGCCAGCAGCGTAGTCCCCGACGGGAGTTCACCCCTCCACTTT. Based on the CDR3 plus reference TRBV9 and TRBJ1-6, the full variable domain is DSGVTQTPKHLITATGQRVTLRCSPRSGDLSVYWYQQSLDQGLQFLIQYYNGEERAKGNILERFSAQQFPDLHSELNLSSLELGDSALYFCASSVVPDGSSPLHFGNGTRLTVT.

This sequence joins TRBV7-8 and TRBJ1-5; 9 bases align to TRBD1. The germline CDR1 and CDR2 sequences are SGHVS and FQNEAQ. V was clipped by 4 bases and J by 6 bases; unmatched bases: 4. The CDR3 extends over 14 amino acids. The CDR3 DNA is TGTGCCAGCAGCTCACAGGGGGCGGGTCAGCCCCAGCATTTT. It yields the protein CASSSQGAGQPQHF.

The chain combines TRBV12-3 or TRBV12-4 with TRBJ2-6; D not resolved. The CDR3 length is 11 residues. Trimming removed 4 bases from V and 10 bases from J, with 5 bases in between. The CDR3 here is CASSSGNVLTF. The CDR3 DNA is TGTGCCAGCAGTTCCGGGAACGTCCTGACTTTC.

This clone was detected only a few times. The CDR3 DNA sequence: TGTGCCATCAGGGACAGGGCCTTCTCCTACGAGCAGTACTTC. Protein: CAIRDRAFSYEQYF. J is TRBJ2-7 and V is TRBV10-3; 8 nucleotides line up with TRBD1. CDR3 length: 14 residues. CDR1 is ENHRY and CDR2 is SYGVKD in the germline V gene. V lost 6 bases, J lost 0 bases, and 4 bases stayed unmatched.

The chain links TRBV6-4 to TRBJ2-5; the match to TRBD2 covers 8 bases. The CDR3 is 13 amino acids. Losses at the gene ends were 8 bases for V and 5 bases for J; bases not matched to a gene: 7. Germline CDR1 is MRHNA and CDR2 is SNTAGT. CDR3 nucleotide sequence: TGTGCCAGCCCTCGGGGGGGCGCTGAGACCCAGTACTTC. Amino acid sequence: CASPRGGAETQYF.

The genes are TRBV5-1 and TRBJ2-1; 7 nucleotides line up with TRBD1. J lost 8 bases, V lost 2 bases, and 16 bases had no gene match. This CDR3 has 17 residues. Germline V lookup: CDR1 SGHRS, CDR2 YFSETQ. Written as DNA, the CDR3 is TGCGCCAGCAGCTTATACAGGGGTGAGAATGTTTATGATGAGCAGTTCTTC. It translates to CASSLYRGENVYDEQFF.

This clone was seen more than once but under ten times. This chain uses TRBV5-8 with TRBJ2-7; TRBD1 matches 9 bases. The V gene's germline CDR1 is SGHTS and CDR2 YDEGEE. The CDR3 has 16 residues. J was trimmed by 3 bases and V by 0 bases; bases with no gene match: 7. CDR3 DNA: TGTGCCAGCAGCTTGGCCCCGGGACAGGGACGCTACGAGCAGTACTTC. Its translation is CASSLAPGQGRYEQYF.

This clone showed up just a few times. V is TRBV7-8 and J is TRBJ1-6; 9 bases map to TRBD1. CDR1 and CDR2 (germline): SGHVS, FQNEAQ. The CDR3 covers 15 residues. Trimming removed 3 bases from V and 7 bases from J; junction bases left unmatched: 4. CDR3 in amino acids: CASSLRQGVNSPLHF. CDR3 in DNA: TGTGCCAGCAGCTTGAGACAGGGGGTCAATTCACCCCTCCACTTT. The complete variable domain, with remaining parts taken from reference TRBV7-8 and TRBJ1-6, reads GAGVSQSPRYKVAKRGQDVALRCDPISGHVSLFWYQQALGQGPEFLTYFQNEAQLDKSGLPSDRFFAERPEGSVSTLKIQRTQQEDSAVYLCASSLRQGVNSPLHFGNGTRLTVT.

V is TRBV5-8 and J is TRBJ1-5; tentative D call: TRBD1 (5 bases). Germline V gene sequence: CDR1 SGHTS, CDR2 YDEGEE. The V end was cut by 3 bases, the J end by 6 bases, with 13 bases between. The CDR3 extends over 14 amino acids. The DNA of the CDR3 is TGTGCCAGCAGCTATCGGGGGTCGGGTCAGCCCCAGCATTTT. Its translation: CASSYRGSGQPQHF.

This chain uses TRBV5-6 with TRBJ1-5, with D uncertain. The CDR3 runs 15 residues. In germline, CDR1 is SGHDT, CDR2 YYEEEE. V was cut by 2 bases and J by 0 bases, with 9 bases left in between. The CDR3 DNA reads TGTGCCAGCAGCTTTTACAGTTATAGCAATCAGCCCCAGCATTTT. Protein sequence: CASSFYSYSNQPQHF. The full variable domain, in which reference TRBV5-6 and TRBJ1-5 provide the parts outside the CDR3, is DAGVTQSPTHLIKTRGQQVTLRCSPKSGHDTVSWYQQALGQGPQFIFQYYEEEERQRGNFPDRFSGHQFPNYSSELNVNALLLGDSALYLCASSFYSYSNQPQHFGDGTRLSIL.